Below, 27 T cell receptor beta chains from the same sample are listed, as sequenced in a study of metastatic and nonmetastatic thyroid tumors. Each patient came to thyroid surgery without any prior treatment (of any kind). TCRdb reprocessed the PCR reads via MiXCR. The sample consists of about 9,900 clones, over 9.5% of them appearing once. Sequencing was done on a sample of tumor tissue. The receptors were sampled from a female donor with papillary thyroid cancer or a benign thyroid nodule (not recorded which). Some clones in this sample may be carry-over from other donors' samples.

This clone was observed a few times. The junction does not match germline at one end; this may be a read error. The chain links TRBV19 to TRBJ1-5; maybe TRBD1 (5 bases). Germline CDR1 reads LNHDA; CDR2 reads SQIVND (reference sequence). This CDR3 has 17 residues. CDR3 in DNA: TGTGCCAGTAGTATTCAGGGCTCCACCTATAGCGATCAGCCCCAGCATTTT. Residues: CASSIQGSTYSDQPQHF. The full variable domain, its missing parts supplied by reference TRBV19 and TRBJ1-5, is DGGITQSPKYLFRKEGQNVTLSCEQNLNHDAMYWYRQDPGQGLRLIYYSQIVNDFQKGDIAEGYSVSREKKESFPLTVTSAQKNPTAFYLCASSIQGSTYSDQPQHFGDGTRLSIL.

This clone was observed a few times. The chain joins TRBV27 to TRBJ2-3, with D tentatively TRBD1 (6 bases). V lost 3 bases to trimming and J lost 2 bases, with 12 bases between them. The germline V gene has CDR1 MNHEY and CDR2 SMNVEV (reference sequence). The CDR3 sequence is 15 residues long. The CDR3 loop is CASSFRGQATDTQYF. In DNA, the CDR3 is TGTGCCAGCAGTTTTCGGGGACAAGCCACAGATACGCAGTATTTT.

This clone was seen ten or more times. V is TRBV29-1 and J is TRBJ1-2; D unresolved. CDR3 size: 13 residues. Per the germline V gene, CDR1 is SQVTM and CDR2 is ANQGSEA. V was trimmed by 7 bases and J by 0 bases, leaving 12 bases between them. The CDR3 spells CSGTSAANYGYTF. The CDR3 DNA is TGCAGCGGTACCTCGGCGGCTAACTATGGCTACACCTTC.

J is TRBJ1-1 and V is TRBV6-2 or TRBV6-3, with D unresolved. V was shortened by 2 bases and J by 6 bases, with 10 bases between the two germline ends. In germline, CDR1 is MNHEY, CDR2 SVGEGT. This CDR3 has 13 residues. The CDR3 sequence is CASSYTIGAEAFF. Written as DNA, the CDR3 is TGTGCCAGCAGTTACACGATTGGAGCTGAAGCTTTCTTT.

Comments on this clone: The junction departs from germline at one end; a sequencing error may be responsible. Other DNA sequences in the sample encode the same CDR3. This rearrangement joins TRBV9 to TRBJ2-2; D remains unclear. Germline assignment: CDR1 SGDLS and CDR2 YYNGEE. This CDR3 is 15 amino acids long. This chain's CDR3 is CASSDMTRGRGELFF. DNA of the CDR3: TGTGCCAGCAGCGACATGACCCGCGGAAGAGGTGAGCTATTTTTT.

The chain carries TRBV24-1 and TRBJ1-5; maybe TRBD1 (6 bases). CDR3 length equals 15 residues. The ends were cut back, 5 bases at V and 6 bases at J, with 16 bases in the middle. CDR1 is KGHDR, CDR2 SFDVKD, per germline. Written as DNA, the CDR3 is TGTGCCACCAGTGCTCGTCAGGGGATGGGTCAGCCCCAGCATTTT. This translates into CATSARQGMGQPQHF.

This clone was observed many times. This chain joins TRBV20-1 and TRBJ1-1; D might be TRBD1 (5 bases). V was pared by 5 bases and J by 0 bases, with 22 bases between. This CDR3 spans 17 amino acids. Germline values: CDR1 DFQATT, CDR2 SNEGSKA (reference sequence). The CDR3 region has the DNA TGCAGTGCTCCTGAGGGCAGGGCGAGTCGTATGAACACTGAAGCTTTCTTT. Protein: CSAPEGRASRMNTEAFF.

In this sample, this clone is medium-sized (0.01 to 0.1%). This chain connects TRBV2 to TRBJ2-1, with TRBD1 matching over 7 bases. Germline V gene sequence: CDR1 SNHLY, CDR2 FYNNEI. This CDR3 is built from 15 residues. After removal of 6 bases from V and 4 bases from J, the junction contained 9 bases not matched to a gene. The CDR3 loop reads CASRAQGVRYNEQFF. Here the CDR3 DNA reads TGTGCCAGCAGGGCTCAGGGGGTCCGTTACAATGAGCAGTTCTTC.

This clone appeared many times. The V gene is TRBV4-2, the J gene TRBJ1-3, with a possible D match to TRBD1 (6 bases). Germline V gene data show CDR1 as LGHNA and CDR2 as YNFKEQ. The CDR3 has 18 amino acids. V lost 4 bases and J lost 4, with 23 bases in between. The CDR3 nucleotides are TGTGCCAGCAGCCCCAGGGAGGGTTCGACAGGTGCGGGAAACACCATATATTTT. Translation: CASSPREGSTGAGNTIYF.

This clone was recorded a few times. This chain joins TRBV28 and TRBJ2-7; tentatively, D is TRBD1 (5 bases). CDR3 length: 13 amino acids. V lost 4 bases to trimming and J lost 2 bases, with 9 bases between them. Germline-derived CDR1 and CDR2 are MDHEN and SYDVKM. CDR3 sequence (DNA): TGTGCCAGCAGTTACCAGGGTACCTACGAGCAGTACGTC. Translating it yields CASSYQGTYEQYV.

Note on this clone: A much larger clone lies one base from this, so it may be a read error. V usage is TRBV14 and J usage is TRBJ2-5, with 7 bases that match TRBD2. There are 13 residues in the CDR3. Germline V gene sequence: CDR1 SGHDN, CDR2 FVKESK. This chain's CDR3 is CASSRGLQDTQYF. CDR3 nucleotide sequence: TGTGCCAGCAGCCGGGGACTACAAGATACCCAGTACTTC.

A remark on this clone: This clone may be a read error of a much larger clone one base away. Additional DNA sequences in this sample encode the identical CDR3. The genes are TRBV5-4 and TRBJ1-6; 10 positions match TRBD1. The CDR3 runs 16 residues. CDR1 is SGHNT and CDR2 is YYREEE in the germline V gene (reference sequence). The CDR3 loop reads CASSPGGQGYNSPLHF. The CDR3 coding sequence is TGTGCCAGCAGCCCCGGGGGACAGGGGTATAATTCACCCCTCCACTTC.

In its sample, this clone is medium-sized. The chain employs TRBV27 and TRBJ2-3, with D possibly being TRBD1 (5 bases). V was trimmed by 5 bases and J by 2 bases, leaving 14 bases between them. Germline V CDR1 and CDR2: MNHEY, SMNVEV (reference sequence). The CDR3 sequence is 15 residues long. Here the CDR3 DNA reads TGTGCCAGCAGTCAGGGTTTAGTCCCCACAGATACGCAGTATTTT. Its translation: CASSQGLVPTDTQYF.

This clone was detected many times. This rearrangement joins TRBV20-1 to TRBJ1-4; TRBD1 aligns across 8 bases. The CDR3 runs to 12 residues. V gave up 5 bases and J gave up 6 bases; unmatched junction bases: 2. Germline V lookup: CDR1 DFQATT, CDR2 SNEGSKA (reference sequence). The CDR3 is CSAQQGDEKLFF. CDR3 bases: TGCAGTGCTCAACAGGGGGATGAAAAACTGTTTTTT.

This clone was observed a few times. The J gene is TRBJ1-1, the V gene TRBV19; perhaps TRBD1 as D (5 bases). This CDR3 contains 15 residues. V was cut by 6 bases and J by 5 bases, with 19 bases left in between. Germline CDR1 and CDR2: LNHDA and SQIVND (reference sequence). CDR3: CASRTVALRGTEAFF. CDR3 sequence (DNA): TGTGCCAGTAGGACAGTTGCCCTTCGTGGAACTGAAGCTTTCTTT.

This clone has only a few counts. This chain connects TRBV6-1 to TRBJ2-3; 7 nucleotides match TRBD1. CDR1 MNHNS and CDR2 SASEGT come from the germline V gene. V shed 5 bases and J 2 bases; nucleotides not matched to a gene: 7. This CDR3 is 15 amino acids long. DNA for the CDR3: TGTGCCAGCAGTACACCGGGACAGATCACAGATACGCAGTATTTT. Residues: CASSTPGQITDTQYF.

V usage is TRBV6-2 or TRBV6-3 and J usage is TRBJ1-1; D not resolved. From germline, CDR1 is MNHEY and CDR2 SVGEGT. Trimming took off 4 bases at V and 3 bases at J, with 12 bases between the two ends. The CDR3 has 14 amino acids. CDR3 amino acids: CASSSRLCYTEAFF. CDR3 coding DNA: TGTGCCAGCAGTTCTCGTCTCTGTTACACTGAAGCTTTCTTT.

This clone was counted at least ten times. The chain employs TRBV20-1 and TRBJ1-1, with 7 nucleotides matching TRBD1. This CDR3 comprises 15 residues. J was trimmed by 1 base and V by 0 bases; bases with no gene match: 5. Germline V gene sequence: CDR1 DFQATT, CDR2 SNEGSKA (reference sequence). The CDR3 bases are TGCAGTGCTAGAGATAACCGGGACAGGAACACTGAAGCTTTCTTT. Protein sequence: CSARDNRDRNTEAFF.

This clone was counted a few times. This chain links TRBV28 with TRBJ2-5, with TRBD2 identical over 10 bases. The J call may be in error: the DNA end matches TRBJ2-1 better. The V gene's germline CDR1 is MDHEN and CDR2 SYDVKM. This CDR3 region has 15 residues. DNA of the CDR3: TGTGCGATCACCCCCTCTAGCGGGAGTTCCAATGAGCAGTTCTTC. As protein: CAITPSSGSSNEQFF.

By its share, this clone is large. This chain joins TRBV6-2 or TRBV6-3 and TRBJ1-6; D is ambiguous. Trimming stripped 0 bases from V and 6 bases from J, with 3 bases between. Germline CDR1 is MNHEY and CDR2 is SVGEGT. The CDR3 is made up of 13 amino acids. Written as DNA, the CDR3 is TGTGCCAGCAGTTACTCGGTTAATTCACCCCTCCACTTT. Encoded protein: CASSYSVNSPLHF.

In this sample, this clone is large. The rearrangement joins TRBV28 to TRBJ1-2; D remains unclear. The V end was cut by 5 bases, the J end by 5 bases, with 12 bases between. The CDR3 is made up of 13 amino acids. Germline V lookup: CDR1 MDHEN, CDR2 SYDVKM. The CDR3 loop reads CASSDVWGYGYTF. The CDR3 coding sequence is TGTGCCAGCAGTGACGTTTGGGGTTATGGCTACACCTTC.

This clone was found once. This chain connects TRBV25-1 to TRBJ2-1; D may be TRBD2 (7 bases). In germline, CDR1 is MGHDK, CDR2 SYGVNS. The CDR3 sequence is 23 residues long. The V gene lost 6 bases and the J gene lost 0 bases, with 36 bases spanning the gap. CDR3 in DNA: TGTGCCAGCAGAGGGGGGGGTAGCGGTAGAGAGAGAGAGGGGGATACCTCCTACAATGAGCAGTTCTTC. Protein sequence: CASRGGGSGREREGDTSYNEQFF.

By share, this clone counts as medium-sized. The chain couples TRBV10-2 to TRBJ2-7, with D uncertain. V lost 8 bases and J 1 base, leaving 15 bases between the germline ends. Per germline, CDR1 WSHSY and CDR2 SAAADI. CDR3 length: 14 amino acids. The CDR3 sequence is CASGVGGGSYEQYV. The CDR3 nucleotides read TGCGCCAGCGGGGTGGGTGGCGGATCCTACGAGCAGTACGTC.

Relative to its sample, this clone is medium-sized. The chain carries TRBV2 and TRBJ2-1, with D perhaps matching TRBD2 (6 bases). V was pared by 9 bases and J by 9 bases, with 15 bases between. The length of the CDR3 is 12 residues. Germline loops: CDR1 SNHLY, CDR2 FYNNEI. CDR3 protein: CASNRRGGEQFF. CDR3 DNA: TGTGCCAGTAATCGGCGGGGTGGTGAGCAGTTCTTC.

This clone is deemed medium-sized. The V gene is TRBV2, the J gene TRBJ1-1; 9 nucleotides line up with TRBD1. Germline V lookup: CDR1 SNHLY, CDR2 FYNNEI. This CDR3 comprises 14 residues. V shed 5 bases and J 6 bases; nucleotides not matched to a gene: 7. This CDR3 reads CASSSSGTGSEAFF. The CDR3, as DNA: TGTGCCAGCAGTTCATCAGGGACAGGGTCTGAAGCTTTCTTT.

This clone was recorded at least ten times. This chain uses TRBV7-3 with TRBJ2-3; a weak D match, TRBD1 (5 bases). Trimming shortened V by 5 bases and J by 4 bases, and 16 bases separated the two germline ends. Germline CDR1 and CDR2: SGHTA and FQGTGA. The CDR3 runs to 15 residues. CDR3 DNA sequence: TGTGCCAGCAGCCCTGGGGCGACCAGCGCAGATACGCAGTATTTT. Its translation: CASSPGATSADTQYF.

By share, this clone counts as medium-sized (0.01 to 0.1%). The rearrangement joins TRBV27 to TRBJ2-1; TRBD2 matches 15 bases. V gave up 3 bases and J gave up 2 bases; unmatched junction bases: 2. Per the germline V gene, CDR1 is MNHEY and CDR2 is SMNVEV (reference sequence). The CDR3 has 17 amino acids. CDR3 region: CASSFRTSGRAYNEQFF. CDR3 nucleotide sequence: TGTGCCAGCAGTTTCCGGACTAGCGGGAGGGCCTACAATGAGCAGTTCTTC.